The 31 T cell receptor beta chains in this list originate from one sample, sequenced in a study of blood T cells in healthy people across ages. Through a sample-barcoded 5' primer and a J-beta primer mix, a second PCR was run for roughly 6 to 11 cycles. Each CDR3 protein gets one entry after TCRdb re-called the 5' RACE reads with MiXCR. The sample carries some 1.4 million distinct CDR3 sequences, 42% recorded once. Material: blood. The receptors stem from a woman between 18 and 29 years old in good health.

The V gene is TRBV28, the J gene TRBJ1-5, with 9 nucleotides matching TRBD1. Germline V gene sequence: CDR1 MDHEN, CDR2 SYDVKM. The CDR3 totals 16 residues. Trimming cost V 4 bases and J 4 bases; bases outside gene matches: 8. CDR3 nucleotides: TGTGCCAGCAGTTCCCCGCGGACAGGGGAGAATCAGCCCCAGCATTTT. Amino acids: CASSSPRTGENQPQHF.

The rearrangement uses TRBV28 and TRBJ1-1; possibly TRBD1 for D (6 bases). Trimming removed 2 bases from V and 9 bases from J, with 13 bases in between. This CDR3 region has 13 residues. Per germline, CDR1 MDHEN and CDR2 SYDVKM. The CDR3 loop is CASSLRGQKQAFF. The CDR3, as DNA: TGTGCCAGCAGTTTACGCGGACAGAAACAAGCTTTCTTT.

V usage is TRBV7-9 and J usage is TRBJ1-1; D gene uncertain. The CDR3 spans 11 residues. V gave up 0 bases and J gave up 7 bases, with 3 bases separating them. Per germline, CDR1 SEHNR and CDR2 FQNEAQ (reference sequence). The DNA for the CDR3 is TGTGCCAGCAGCTTAGCGGATGAAGCTTTCTTT. Its protein product is CASSLADEAFF.

This clonotype was detected a few times. J is TRBJ1-4 and V is TRBV5-1; D is ambiguous. Germline V gene lookup returns CDR1 SGHRS and CDR2 YFSETQ. This CDR3 contains 14 residues. V was pared by 0 bases and J by 7 bases, with 10 bases between. The CDR3: CASSLDGYGEKLFF. In DNA, the CDR3 is TGCGCCAGCAGCTTGGACGGGTATGGTGAAAAACTGTTTTTT.

This chain links TRBV20-1 with TRBJ2-7, with 11 bases lining up with TRBD2. The CDR3 sequence is 13 residues long. V dropped 5 bases and J dropped 7; count of bases not matched to a gene: 7. CDR1 is DFQATT and CDR2 is SNEGSKA in the germline V gene (reference sequence). CDR3 residues: CSAVAGGLNEQYF. In nucleotides, the CDR3 is TGCAGTGCTGTAGCGGGGGGGCTTAATGAGCAGTACTTC.

This clonotype has just a few counts. This chain connects TRBV5-1 to TRBJ2-5; 7 nucleotides align to TRBD1. Germline CDR1 SGHRS, CDR2 YFSETQ. The ends lost 3 bases at V and 4 bases at J; junction bases unmatched: 6. The CDR3 sequence is 14 residues long. The CDR3 DNA is TGCGCCAGCAGCTACCGGGACAGTGCAGAGACCCAGTACTTC. Protein: CASSYRDSAETQYF. The full variable domain, completed using reference TRBV5-1 and TRBJ2-5, is KAGVTQTPRYLIKTRGQQVTLSCSPISGHRSVSWYQQTPGQGLQFLFEYFSETQRNKGNFPGRFSGRQFSNSRSEMNVSTLELGDSALYLCASSYRDSAETQYFGPGTRLLVL.

The V call is TRBV10-3, the J call TRBJ2-7; perhaps TRBD2 as D (6 bases). Trimming removed 10 bases from V and 2 bases from J, with 21 bases in between. CDR3 length equals 15 residues. Germline CDR1 and CDR2: ENHRY and SYGVKD. In DNA, the CDR3 is TGTGCCAACCCTCTTTTTGTAGCGGACACCTACGAGCAGTACTTC. Amino acid sequence: CANPLFVADTYEQYF.

The chain links TRBV20-1 to TRBJ2-4; D gene unclear. The CDR3 extends over 13 amino acids. Trimming pared 0 bases from V and 3 bases from J, leaving 6 bases between. The germline V gene encodes CDR1 DFQATT and CDR2 SNEGSKA (reference sequence). Here the CDR3 reads CSARDRSKNIQYF. The CDR3 DNA reads TGCAGTGCTAGAGACCGGAGCAAAAACATTCAGTACTTC.

In this sample, this clonotype turned up a few times. The chain couples TRBV9 to TRBJ2-3; TRBD2 matches 7 bases. There are 16 residues in the CDR3. Germline loops: CDR1 SGDLS, CDR2 YYNGEE. J was trimmed by 6 bases and V by 1 base; bases with no gene match: 11. Here the CDR3 DNA reads TGTGCCAGCAGCGTAACGGGAGGCAGCAGGGTGGATACGCAGTATTTT. It translates to CASSVTGGSRVDTQYF.

V usage is TRBV6-5 and J usage is TRBJ2-1, with 10 bases lining up with TRBD2. V shed 4 bases, J shed 8 bases, and the junction held 8 bases outside the gene matches. The germline CDR1 and CDR2 sequences are MNHEY and SVGAGI. The length of the CDR3 is 15 residues. The CDR3 sequence is CASSSLAGEGYEQFF. The CDR3 nucleotides read TGTGCCAGCAGTTCCCTAGCGGGAGAAGGATATGAGCAGTTCTTC.

The chain employs TRBV5-1 and TRBJ2-1, with D unresolved. The length of the CDR3 is 14 residues. From germline, CDR1 is SGHRS and CDR2 YFSETQ. The germline V and J ends were trimmed by 0 bases and 10 bases, with 14 bases remaining between them. The CDR3 DNA sequence: TGCGCCAGCAGCTTGGTCCGCAGCTCCTACGAGCAGTTCTTC. Its protein is CASSLVRSSYEQFF.

This clonotype was detected only once. The chain recombines TRBV29-1 with TRBJ2-7; no clear D gene. The CDR3 length is 12 residues. Germline V gives CDR1 SQVTM, CDR2 ANQGSEA. The chain's CDR3 is CLLRLVSYEQYF. In nucleotides, the CDR3 is TGCCTCCTTCGGCTGGTCTCCTACGAGCAGTACTTC.

The chain carries TRBV2 and TRBJ1-5, with D hard to call. The germline V gene has CDR1 SNHLY and CDR2 FYNNEI. The CDR3 sequence is 15 residues long. V lost 7 bases and J 1 base, leaving 14 bases between the germline ends. CDR3 residues: CASTKEGGSNQPQHF. In DNA form, the CDR3 reads TGTGCCAGCACTAAGGAGGGAGGGAGCAATCAGCCCCAGCATTTT.

V is TRBV4-1 and J is TRBJ1-1; D is undetermined. Germline CDR1 and CDR2: MGHRA and YSYEKL. V was pared by 1 base and J by 1 base, with 7 bases between. The length of the CDR3 is 14 residues. The CDR3 region has the DNA TGCGCCAGCAGCCAAGGGTCAGAGAACACTGAAGCTTTCTTT. Encoded protein: CASSQGSENTEAFF.

The rearrangement joins TRBV15 to TRBJ2-1; no firm D call. This CDR3 region has 17 residues. Germline CDR1 is LNHNV and CDR2 is YYDKDF (reference sequence). V was trimmed by 2 bases and J by 0 bases, leaving 14 bases between them. The CDR3 here is CATSRSSVASSYNEQFF. In DNA form, the CDR3 reads TGTGCCACCAGCAGATCTTCGGTTGCAAGCTCCTACAATGAGCAGTTCTTC.

This clonotype was picked up a small number of times. V usage is TRBV20-1 and J usage is TRBJ2-1; the match to TRBD1 covers 7 bases. CDR1 is DFQATT, CDR2 SNEGSKA, per germline (reference sequence). The CDR3 contains 15 residues. The V gene end was trimmed by 2 bases and the J gene end by 0 bases; junction bases not matched to a gene: 4. CDR3 sequence: CSARSGTDSYNEQFF. The CDR3 nucleotides read TGCAGTGCTAGATCCGGGACAGACTCCTACAATGAGCAGTTCTTC.

The chain couples TRBV21-1 to TRBJ2-1; whether TRBD1, the table's D call, matches the DNA was not checked. TRBV21-1 constitutes a pseudogene. The CDR3 totals 18 residues. CDR3 DNA: TGTGCCAGCAGCGCCCCGGGACGGAGAGCGCCCATTTACAATGAGCAGTTCTTC. It yields the protein CASSAPGRRAPIYNEQFF.

V and J are TRBV20-1 and TRBJ2-1; 10 bases map to TRBD2. Germline CDR1 reads DFQATT; CDR2 reads SNEGSKA (reference sequence). The CDR3 loop spans 16 amino acids. The V gene end was trimmed by 0 bases and the J gene end by 8 bases; junction bases not matched to a gene: 10. The CDR3 bases are TGCAGTGCTAGAGATCCGTCTAGCGGGAGTTGGGATGAGCAGTTCTTC. This translates into CSARDPSSGSWDEQFF.

V and J are TRBV5-6 and TRBJ2-4; TRBD1 is a possible D gene (7 bases). The last part of the DNA fits TRBJ2-7 better; the J call may be wrong. In germline, CDR1 is SGHDT, CDR2 YYEEEE. The CDR3 runs to 15 residues. Here the CDR3 DNA reads TGTGCCAGCAGCTTGTTCCCCCAGGGGGGCCACGAGCAGTACTTC. Translated, it gives CASSLFPQGGHEQYF.

The chain combines TRBV7-2 with TRBJ2-5; no clear D gene. CDR3 length: 14 amino acids. The ends were cut back, 8 bases at V and 5 bases at J, with 18 bases in the middle. The germline V gene has CDR1 SGHTA and CDR2 FQGNSA. This CDR3 is CASGSEMTAETQYF. The CDR3 DNA reads as TGTGCCAGCGGCTCCGAGATGACCGCGGAGACCCAGTACTTC.

The chain links TRBV6-5 to TRBJ2-1, with D hard to call. The CDR3 runs 15 residues. The germline V and J ends were trimmed by 4 bases and 0 bases, with 10 bases remaining between them. Germline CDR1 MNHEY, CDR2 SVGAGI. CDR3 coding DNA: TGTGCCAGCAGTTCTCAGGTTGGCTCCTACAATGAGCAGTTCTTC. Its protein is CASSSQVGSYNEQFF.

This clonotype has just a few counts. V and J are TRBV12-3 or TRBV12-4 and TRBJ2-3; 7 bases align to TRBD1. The V gene end was trimmed by 8 bases and the J gene end by 1 base; junction bases not matched to a gene: 18. The CDR3 is 18 amino acids. The CDR3 DNA follows: TGTGCCAGCCCGCGATGTTCGACAGGGAAGAACGGCACAGATACGCAGTATTTT. This codes for CASPRCSTGKNGTDTQYF.

J is TRBJ1-4 and V is TRBV5-6; D call uncertain. This CDR3 has 17 amino acids. With 4 bases removed from V and 1 base from J, the gap between germline ends came to 17 bases. The germline V gene has CDR1 SGHDT and CDR2 YYEEEE. CDR3 sequence: CASSAQKSWETNEKLFF. The CDR3 DNA reads TGTGCCAGCAGCGCGCAGAAGAGTTGGGAAACTAATGAAAAACTGTTTTTT.

The genes are TRBV12-3 or TRBV12-4 and TRBJ2-5, with 9 bases lining up with TRBD2. This CDR3 has 14 residues. J lost 5 bases, V lost 3 bases, and 4 bases had no gene match. CDR3 loop: CASSLASGMETQYF. The CDR3 region has the DNA TGTGCCAGCAGTTTGGCTAGCGGGATGGAGACCCAGTACTTC.

The rearrangement uses TRBV7-6 and TRBJ2-7; D possibly corresponds to TRBD2 (6 bases). V shed 5 bases and J shed 0 bases, with 17 bases lying between them. CDR3 length: 16 residues. Germline CDR1 SGHVS, CDR2 FNYEAQ. The CDR3 coding sequence is TGTGCCAGCAGCGCCTTTCCGGGCGGGACCTCCTACGAGCAGTACTTC. Translation gives CASSAFPGGTSYEQYF. Full variable domain (outside the CDR3, taken from reference TRBV7-6 and TRBJ2-7): GAGVSQSPRYKVTKRGQDVALRCDPISGHVSLYWYRQALGQGPEFLTYFNYEAQQDKSGLPNDRFSAERPEGSISTLTIQRTEQRDSAMYRCASSAFPGGTSYEQYFGPGTRLTVT.

The rearrangement links TRBV29-1 to TRBJ1-5; unclear D gene. Trimming took 6 bases from V and 0 from J, leaving 15 bases between them. This CDR3 is 15 amino acids long. The germline V gene encodes CDR1 SQVTM and CDR2 ANQGSEA. The CDR3 nucleotides are TGCAGCGTGGGCGGTGGGCAGTTTAGCAATCAGCCCCAGCATTTT. It is translated as CSVGGGQFSNQPQHF.

This clonotype was recorded once. A much more abundant neighbour one base away suggests this may be a read error. CDR3 DNA: TGTACCAGCAGCGTGCAGCTATCCTACGAGCAGTACTTC. The encoded protein is CTSSVQLSYEQYF. The rearrangement links TRBV5-5 to TRBJ2-7; D not certain. The CDR3 covers 13 residues. Germline V gene data show CDR1 as SGHKS and CDR2 as YYEKEE (reference sequence).

The rearrangement joins TRBV25-1 to TRBJ1-2; no reliable D call. Trimming pared 6 bases from V and 3 bases from J, leaving 14 bases between. Germline CDR1 is MGHDK and CDR2 is SYGVNS. The CDR3 has 14 residues. The CDR3 here is CASSTRARDYGYTF. CDR3 sequence (DNA): TGTGCCAGCAGCACTAGGGCCCGAGACTATGGCTACACCTTC.

The J gene is TRBJ2-7, the V gene TRBV20-1; TRBD1 aligns across 8 bases. Germline lookup yields CDR1 DFQATT and CDR2 SNEGSKA (reference sequence). Trimming removed 4 bases from V and 4 bases from J; junction bases left unmatched: 9. The CDR3 is made up of 14 amino acids. The CDR3 sequence: CSANGQGVWYEQYF. The CDR3 bases are TGCAGTGCTAACGGACAGGGAGTGTGGTACGAGCAGTACTTC.

The rearrangement joins TRBV5-1 to TRBJ2-1, with D possibly being TRBD1 (6 bases). The germline gives CDR1 SGHRS, CDR2 YFSETQ. The CDR3 consists of 16 residues. Trimming stripped 0 bases from V and 2 bases from J, with 12 bases between. As DNA, the CDR3 is TGCGCCAGCAGCTTGGGAGGGGGAGTGGCCTACAATGAGCAGTTCTTC. Its translation: CASSLGGGVAYNEQFF.

This sequence joins TRBV7-9 and TRBJ2-5; maybe TRBD2 (6 bases). CDR3 size: 14 residues. Trimming took off 4 bases at V and 11 bases at J, with 20 bases between the two ends. CDR1 is SEHNR, CDR2 FQNEAQ, per germline (reference sequence). The CDR3 loop reads CASSSSGDGNEQYF. DNA for the CDR3: TGTGCCAGCAGCTCCTCGGGGGACGGGAATGAGCAGTACTTC.